The subject of this entry is one T cell receptor (beta chain). What it binds is not known. TEMRA cells were enriched by FACS, while CD8+ and CD4+ T cells were obtained through a negative isolation that was performed magnetically. Trimming pared 4 bases from V and 7 bases from J, leaving 14 bases between. CDR3 length: 13 residues. Germline loops: CDR1 SQVTM, CDR2 ANQGSEA. The entry originates in a study of CD8 T cells in Susac syndrome. The study's findings and limits: No clonal expansion appeared among CD4+ T cells in Susac patients.

RNA amounts of roughly 0.5 to 1 ug underwent reverse transcription with random hexamers. MiXCR, applied by TCRdb to the immunoSEQ multiplex PCR reads, yields one record per CDR3 protein. The sample carries 95,000 to 150,000 distinct CDR3 sequences, under 96% recorded once. The chain uses TRBV29-1 and TRBJ2-1; weak D call: TRBD1 (6 bases). Sequences were obtained from CD4+ T cells from PBMCs. The TCR comes from a human donor with Susac syndrome. The CDR3 loop reads CSVAGGLGNEQFF. CDR3 bases: TGCAGCGTTGCTGGGGGCCTGGGGAATGAGCAGTTCTTC.